This TCR beta chain derives from a study of T cells in Graves' hyperthyroidism and ophthalmopathy (dated by TCRdb to between 2019 and 2020). The study in broad terms: Peripheral blood samples were taken at initial diagnosis, before any treatment was given. Prospective prediction of ophthalmopathy was tested in an independent validation cohort consisting of 18 to 20 hyperthyroidism patients and some 17 patients who later progressed to ophthalmopathy. Thyroid tissue and blood T-cell repertoires from six Graves' hyperthyroidism patients were also compared in the study. The 95 to 100 discovery patients were randomly split 7:3 into training and test sets. TCR V-J signatures able to tell the groups apart were searched for in a discovery cohort of 100 or so patients, of whom 43 had Graves' ophthalmopathy and 57 had stable Graves' hyperthyroidism. Once sampling was done, hyperthyroidism patients were given methimazole at a starting dose of 30 mg daily, whereas ophthalmopathy patients were given high-dose intravenous methylprednisolone. The paper reports TCR Vbeta CDR3 sequencing of some 140 peripheral blood samples: 43 ophthalmopathy, under 80 hyperthyroidism and approximately 17 progressor patients.

Ophthalmopathy patients had moderately to severely active disease, with a Clinical Activity Score of 3 or more, a NOSPECS grade of 4 or more, and a disease duration of less than 3 months. The study excluded patients with uncontrolled infections, other autoimmune diseases, pregnancy or lactation. Diagnoses were established on the basis of clinical symptoms, serum thyroxine and TRAb, thyroid ultrasound, and orbital computed tomography. PBMCs were isolated from more than 8 ml of fresh peripheral blood by Ficoll-Paque density gradient centrifugation. Total RNA was extracted using Trizol reagent, and RNA quality was assessed on an Agilent 2100 Bioanalyzer. This clonotype showed up many times. The target of this receptor is not known. Base quality data are lacking; no much larger clone is found one base away. The paper as a whole reports these results and caveats: A model built on a 13 V-J signature distinguished ophthalmopathy from stable hyperthyroidism, reaching around 90% sensitivity and 81% to 83% specificity in cross-validation and 80%/75% in testing. No statistical method was used to fix the sample size in advance, and group allocation was not hidden from the investigators. Blood samples also contained most of the expanded thyroid clonotypes (frequency above 0.001), which suggests that blood repertoires may reflect thyroid immune responses. In validation, the model predicted progression to ophthalmopathy a median of about 6 months before onset, with approximately 68% sensitivity and around 76% specificity.

V ends up 4 bases short and J 5 bases short, with an unmatched junction base count of 14. CDR1 is given as SQVTM and CDR2 as ANQGSEA, both from the germline V gene. Spanning cysteine to phenylalanine, the CDR3 consists of 15 amino acids. Just the 45-base CDR3 DNA is kept, in frame starting at base 1. The TCR beta CDR3 regions were amplified from RNA transcripts. A first-round RT-PCR of the TCR CDR3 used the HTBI primer set with the Qiagen OneStep RT-PCR kit. Libraries were constructed in a second round of multiplex PCR, after which size selection and purification were carried out. Sequencing of the libraries was done on an Illumina HiSeq2000 using paired-end 100 bp reads. The original methods were these. SOAPnuke was used to process the raw data, throwing out any read that contained adapters or uncalled bases, had a mean Phred below 15, or lacked an exact constant-primer or identifier match. High-quality paired reads were merged with COPE v1.2.5, and unique nucleotide sequences were defined as clonotypes. MiTCR v1.1 was used to align clonotypes to the IMGT TRBV, TRBD and TRBJ reference segments. Only V-J combinations with frequency above 0.0001, covering 99% to 99.2% of repertoires, were analysed. A TCS score was defined as the ratio between F50 (clonal expansion) and ExV (chaos), using BLOSUM62-based TCRdist between CDR3 peptides within each V-J. Welch's t-statistics and random forest reduced 500 to 650 V-J features to fewer than 15, which were used in a naive Bayes classifier (R e1071). TCRdb reran the public reads through fastp at Q25 and MiXCR, keeping productive beta chains. Every distinct CDR3 protein forms one entry, paired with its most common genes and DNA. The V and J calls were not made by the authors but by TCRdb's processing. Counted in this sample were approximately 380,000 distinct CDR3 sequences; over 12% of them appeared once. Jointly, the top ten make up around 27% of the sample.

The receptor was isolated from a man aged 45-60 years with Graves' ophthalmopathy. The chain couples TRBV29-1 to TRBJ2-7, with 7 bases aligning to TRBD2. The sequenced sample was blood. The nucleotide sequence reads as follows: TGCAGCGTTGGGGTCAGGACTAGAGGTCGGGACGAGCAGTACTTC. Translated, this is CSVGVRTRGRDEQYF.